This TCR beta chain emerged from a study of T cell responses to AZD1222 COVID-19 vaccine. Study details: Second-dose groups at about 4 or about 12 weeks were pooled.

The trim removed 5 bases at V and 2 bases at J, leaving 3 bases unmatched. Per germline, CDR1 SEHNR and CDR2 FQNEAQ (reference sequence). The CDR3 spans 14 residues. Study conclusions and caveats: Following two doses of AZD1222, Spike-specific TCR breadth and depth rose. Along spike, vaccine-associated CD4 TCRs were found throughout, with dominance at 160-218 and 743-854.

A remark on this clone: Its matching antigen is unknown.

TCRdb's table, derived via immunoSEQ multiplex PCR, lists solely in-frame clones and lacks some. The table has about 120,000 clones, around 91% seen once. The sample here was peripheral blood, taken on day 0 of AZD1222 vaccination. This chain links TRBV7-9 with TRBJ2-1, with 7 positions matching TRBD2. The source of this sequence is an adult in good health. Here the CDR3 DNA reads TGTGCCAGCAGCGCTAGCGGCACCTACAATGAGCAGTTCTTC. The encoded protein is CASSASGTYNEQFF.